The 2 T cell receptor beta chains below all came from one sample that was sequenced in a study of cytomegalovirus exposure and HLA in healthy donors. PCR employed 60 Vbeta and 13 Jbeta primers. The assay was immunoSEQ multiplex PCR, and TCRdb's table has in-frame clones only and misses some. The sample records more than 100,000 clones, more than 80% being singletons. Material for sequencing was PBMCs. The origin of the receptors is a middle-aged man in good health and CMV-seronegative.

The J gene is TRBJ2-7, the V gene TRBV9, with D hard to call. V was trimmed by 4 bases and J by 0 bases, leaving 17 bases between them. The germline gives CDR1 SGDLS, CDR2 YYNGEE. The CDR3 runs 16 residues. Here the CDR3 DNA reads TGTGCCAGCAGCCCCCTGTCTGCACAGAACTCCTACGAGCAGTACTTC. Protein product: CASSPLSAQNSYEQYF.

This chain connects TRBV18 to TRBJ2-7; 7 bases map to TRBD1. The CDR3 has 14 residues. V lost 6 bases, J lost 3 bases, and 8 bases stayed unmatched. Germline loops: CDR1 KGHSH, CDR2 LQKENI. The CDR3 coding sequence is TGTGCCAGCTCGACAGGGCCCCCCTTCTACGAGCAGTACTTC. Amino acid sequence: CASSTGPPFYEQYF.